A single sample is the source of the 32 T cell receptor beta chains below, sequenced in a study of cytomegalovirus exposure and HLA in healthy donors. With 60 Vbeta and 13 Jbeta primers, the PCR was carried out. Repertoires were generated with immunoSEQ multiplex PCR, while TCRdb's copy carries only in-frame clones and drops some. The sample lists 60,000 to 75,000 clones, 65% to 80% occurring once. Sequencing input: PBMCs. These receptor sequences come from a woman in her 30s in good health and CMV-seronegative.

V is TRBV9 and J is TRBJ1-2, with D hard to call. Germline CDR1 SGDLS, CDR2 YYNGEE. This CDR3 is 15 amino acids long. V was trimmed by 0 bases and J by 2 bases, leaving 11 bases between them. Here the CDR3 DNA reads TGTGCCAGCAGCGTAGATGGAAAACTAAACTATGGCTACACCTTC. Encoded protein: CASSVDGKLNYGYTF.

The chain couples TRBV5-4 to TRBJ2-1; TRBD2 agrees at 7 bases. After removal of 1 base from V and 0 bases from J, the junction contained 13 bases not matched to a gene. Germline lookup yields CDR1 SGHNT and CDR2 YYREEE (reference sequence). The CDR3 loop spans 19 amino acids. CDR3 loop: CASSLKWSAGEGSYNEQFF. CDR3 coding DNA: TGTGCCAGCAGCTTGAAGTGGTCGGCGGGAGAGGGCTCCTACAATGAGCAGTTCTTC.

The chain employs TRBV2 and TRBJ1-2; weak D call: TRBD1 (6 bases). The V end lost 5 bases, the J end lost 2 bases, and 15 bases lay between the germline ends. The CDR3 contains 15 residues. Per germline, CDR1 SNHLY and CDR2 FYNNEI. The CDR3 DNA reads TGTGCCAGCAGTTCCCGGGACACCGTAAACTATGGCTACACCTTC. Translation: CASSSRDTVNYGYTF.

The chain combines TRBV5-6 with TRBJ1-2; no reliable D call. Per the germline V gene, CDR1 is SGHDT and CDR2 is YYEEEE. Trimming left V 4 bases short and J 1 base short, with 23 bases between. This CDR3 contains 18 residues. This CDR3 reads CASSQSYTELTVNYGYTF. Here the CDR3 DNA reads TGTGCCAGCAGCCAGTCGTATACAGAGCTCACGGTTAACTATGGCTACACCTTC.

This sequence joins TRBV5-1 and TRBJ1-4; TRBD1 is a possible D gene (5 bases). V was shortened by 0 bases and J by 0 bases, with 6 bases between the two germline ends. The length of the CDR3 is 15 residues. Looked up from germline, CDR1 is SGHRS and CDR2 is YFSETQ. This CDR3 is CASSLGTTTNEKLFF. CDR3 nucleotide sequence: TGCGCCAGCAGCTTGGGGACAACAACTAATGAAAAACTGTTTTTT.

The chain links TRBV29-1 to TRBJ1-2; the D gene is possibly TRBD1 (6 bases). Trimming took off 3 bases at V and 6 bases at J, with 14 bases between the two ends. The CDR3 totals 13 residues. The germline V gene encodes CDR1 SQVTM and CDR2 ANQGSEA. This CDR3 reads CSVDPQGAHGYTF. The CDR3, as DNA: TGCAGCGTTGACCCACAGGGTGCCCATGGCTACACCTTC.

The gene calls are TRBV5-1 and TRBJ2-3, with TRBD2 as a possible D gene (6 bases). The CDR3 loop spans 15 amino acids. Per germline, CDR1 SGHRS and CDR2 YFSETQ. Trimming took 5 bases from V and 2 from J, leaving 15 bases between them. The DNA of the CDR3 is TGCGCCAGCAGGGCCGGGACTTTCCTCACAGATACGCAGTATTTT. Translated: CASRAGTFLTDTQYF.

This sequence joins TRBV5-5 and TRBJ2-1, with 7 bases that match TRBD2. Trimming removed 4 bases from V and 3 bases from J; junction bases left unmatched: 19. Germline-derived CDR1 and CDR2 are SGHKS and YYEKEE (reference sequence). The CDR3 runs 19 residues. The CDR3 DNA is TGTGCCAGCAGCGAGAGGTTGCGGGGGACTCCCCTAAGCTACAATGAGCAGTTCTTC. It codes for CASSERLRGTPLSYNEQFF.

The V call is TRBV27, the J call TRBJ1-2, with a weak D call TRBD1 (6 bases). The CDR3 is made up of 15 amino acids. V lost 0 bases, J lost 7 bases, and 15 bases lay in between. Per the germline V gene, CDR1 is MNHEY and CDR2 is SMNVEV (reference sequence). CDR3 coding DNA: TGTGCCAGCAGTTTATCGACAGGCCCCGGAGGTGGCTACACCTTC. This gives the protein CASSLSTGPGGGYTF.

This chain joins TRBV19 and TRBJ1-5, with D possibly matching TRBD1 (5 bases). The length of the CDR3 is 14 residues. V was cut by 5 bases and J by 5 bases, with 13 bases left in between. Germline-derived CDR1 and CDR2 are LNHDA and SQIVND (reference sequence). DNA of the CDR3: TGTGCCAGTAGTGACGCGGGAGGGGATCAGCCCCAGCATTTT. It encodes CASSDAGGDQPQHF.

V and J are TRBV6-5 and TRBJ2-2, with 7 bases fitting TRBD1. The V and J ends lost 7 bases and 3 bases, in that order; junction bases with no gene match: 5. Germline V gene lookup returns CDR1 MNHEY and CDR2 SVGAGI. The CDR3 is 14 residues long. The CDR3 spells CASKGADYTGELFF. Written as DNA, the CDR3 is TGTGCCAGCAAGGGGGCAGACTACACCGGGGAGCTGTTTTTT.

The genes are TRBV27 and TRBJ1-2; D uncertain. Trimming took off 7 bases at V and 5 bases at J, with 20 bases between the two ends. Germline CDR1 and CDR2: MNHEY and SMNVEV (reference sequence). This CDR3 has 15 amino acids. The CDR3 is CASTNRGAEAYGYTF. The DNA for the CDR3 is TGTGCCAGCACAAATCGGGGAGCAGAAGCGTATGGCTACACCTTC.

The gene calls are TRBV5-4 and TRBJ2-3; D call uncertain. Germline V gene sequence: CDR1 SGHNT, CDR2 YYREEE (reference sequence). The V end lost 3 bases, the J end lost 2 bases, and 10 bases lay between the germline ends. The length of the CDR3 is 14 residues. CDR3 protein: CASSSQQDTDTQYF. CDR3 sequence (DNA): TGTGCCAGCAGCTCCCAGCAGGACACAGATACGCAGTATTTT.

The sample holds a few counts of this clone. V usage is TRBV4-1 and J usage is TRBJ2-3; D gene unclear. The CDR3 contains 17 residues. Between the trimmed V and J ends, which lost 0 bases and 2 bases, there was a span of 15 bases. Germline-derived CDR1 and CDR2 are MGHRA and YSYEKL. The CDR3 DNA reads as TGCGCCAGCAGCCAAGAGAGCAACTCCCACTCCACAGATACGCAGTATTTT. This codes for CASSQESNSHSTDTQYF.

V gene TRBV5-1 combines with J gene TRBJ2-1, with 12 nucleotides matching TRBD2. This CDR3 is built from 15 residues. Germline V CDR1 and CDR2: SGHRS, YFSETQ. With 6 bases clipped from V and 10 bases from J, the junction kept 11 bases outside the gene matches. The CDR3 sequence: CASNFPSGGVGEQFF. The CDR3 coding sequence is TGCGCCAGCAACTTTCCTAGCGGGGGGGTTGGAGAGCAGTTCTTC.

CDR3 coding DNA: TGCGCCAGCAGCCAGGATACCGACGGGGGGGCTTTTTCACCCCTCCACTTT. As protein: CASSQDTDGGAFSPLHF. V is TRBV4-3 and J is TRBJ1-6; tentative D call: TRBD1 (6 bases). V lost 3 bases and J lost 9, with 21 bases in between. CDR3 length: 17 amino acids. Looked up from germline, CDR1 is LGHNA and CDR2 is YSLEER.

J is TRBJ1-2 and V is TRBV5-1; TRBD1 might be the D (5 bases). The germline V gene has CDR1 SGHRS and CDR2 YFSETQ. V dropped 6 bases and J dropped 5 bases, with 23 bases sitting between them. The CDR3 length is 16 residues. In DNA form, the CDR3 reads TGCGCCAGCATCCCCTCGCCGGGGCTGGCGGGATATGGCTACACCTTC. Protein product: CASIPSPGLAGYGYTF. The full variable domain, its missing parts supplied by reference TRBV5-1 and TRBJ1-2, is KAGVTQTPRYLIKTRGQQVTLSCSPISGHRSVSWYQQTPGQGLQFLFEYFSETQRNKGNFPGRFSGRQFSNSRSEMNVSTLELGDSALYLCASIPSPGLAGYGYTFGSGTRLTVV.

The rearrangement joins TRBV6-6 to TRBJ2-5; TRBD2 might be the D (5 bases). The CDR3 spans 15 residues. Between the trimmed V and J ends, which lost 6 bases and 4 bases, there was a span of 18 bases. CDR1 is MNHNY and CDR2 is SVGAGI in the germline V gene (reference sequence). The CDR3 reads CASSPSATRAETQYF. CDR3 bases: TGTGCCAGCAGCCCATCCGCGACGAGGGCAGAGACCCAGTACTTC.

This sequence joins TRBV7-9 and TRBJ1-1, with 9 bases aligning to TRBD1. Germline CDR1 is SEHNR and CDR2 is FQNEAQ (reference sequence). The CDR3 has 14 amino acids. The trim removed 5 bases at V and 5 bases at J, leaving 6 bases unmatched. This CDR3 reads CASSALQGATEAFF. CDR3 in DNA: TGTGCCAGCAGCGCGCTACAGGGGGCTACTGAAGCTTTCTTT.

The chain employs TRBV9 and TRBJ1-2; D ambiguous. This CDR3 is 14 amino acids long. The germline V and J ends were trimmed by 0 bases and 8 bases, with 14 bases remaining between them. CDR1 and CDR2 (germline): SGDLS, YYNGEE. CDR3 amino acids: CASSVGRTPSGYTF. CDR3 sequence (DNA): TGTGCCAGCAGCGTAGGCCGTACACCGTCCGGCTACACCTTC.

CDR3 nucleotides: TGCGCCAGCAGCCCCGGGGGTTGGGAGACCCAGTACTTC. This encodes CASSPGGWETQYF. This sequence joins TRBV5-1 and TRBJ2-5, with D possibly matching TRBD2 (6 bases). CDR3 size: 13 residues. Germline values: CDR1 SGHRS, CDR2 YFSETQ. The V and J ends lost 4 bases and 5 bases respectively, with 12 bases between them.

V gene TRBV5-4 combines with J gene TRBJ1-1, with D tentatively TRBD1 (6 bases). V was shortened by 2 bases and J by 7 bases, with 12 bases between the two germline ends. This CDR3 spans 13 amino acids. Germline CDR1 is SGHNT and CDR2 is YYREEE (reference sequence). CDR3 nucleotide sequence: TGTGCCAGCAGCTTATCGGGACACCTTGAAGCTTTCTTT. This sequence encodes CASSLSGHLEAFF. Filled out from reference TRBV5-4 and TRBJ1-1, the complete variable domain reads ETGVTQSPTHLIKTRGQQVTLRCSSQSGHNTVSWYQQALGQGPQFIFQYYREEENGRGNFPPRFSGLQFPNYSSELNVNALELDDSALYLCASSLSGHLEAFFGQGTRLTVV.

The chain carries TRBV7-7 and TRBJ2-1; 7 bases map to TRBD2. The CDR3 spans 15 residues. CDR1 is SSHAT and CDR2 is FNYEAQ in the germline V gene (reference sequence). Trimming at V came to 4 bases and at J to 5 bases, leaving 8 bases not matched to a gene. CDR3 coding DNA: TGTGCCAGCAGCTCCCGGGCGGGGGACCACAATGAGCAGTTCTTC. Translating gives CASSSRAGDHNEQFF.

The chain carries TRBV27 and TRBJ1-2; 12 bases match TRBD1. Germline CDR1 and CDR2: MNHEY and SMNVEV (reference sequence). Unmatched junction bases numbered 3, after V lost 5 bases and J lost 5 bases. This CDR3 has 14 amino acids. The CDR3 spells CASSPGQGAYGYTF. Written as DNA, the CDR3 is TGTGCCAGCAGTCCGGGACAGGGGGCTTATGGCTACACCTTC.

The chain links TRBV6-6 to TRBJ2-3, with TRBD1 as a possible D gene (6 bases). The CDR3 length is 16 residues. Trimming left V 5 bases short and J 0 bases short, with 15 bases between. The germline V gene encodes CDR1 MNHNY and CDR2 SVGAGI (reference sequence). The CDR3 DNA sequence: TGTGCCAGCAGTGGGGGCCGAGGAGGTAGCACAGATACGCAGTATTTT. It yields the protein CASSGGRGGSTDTQYF.

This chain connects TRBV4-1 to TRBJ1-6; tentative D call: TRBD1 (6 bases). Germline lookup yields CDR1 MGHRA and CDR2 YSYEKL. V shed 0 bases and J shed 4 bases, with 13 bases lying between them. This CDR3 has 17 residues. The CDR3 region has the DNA TGCGCCAGCAGCCAAGATTCCGGGACACTATATAATTCACCCCTCCACTTT. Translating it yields CASSQDSGTLYNSPLHF.

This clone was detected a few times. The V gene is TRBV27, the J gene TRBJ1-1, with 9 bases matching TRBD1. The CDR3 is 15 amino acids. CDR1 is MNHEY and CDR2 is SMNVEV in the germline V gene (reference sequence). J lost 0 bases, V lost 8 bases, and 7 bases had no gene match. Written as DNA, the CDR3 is TGTGCCAGCGGGAAAACAGGGGGCATGAACACTGAAGCTTTCTTT. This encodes CASGKTGGMNTEAFF.

DNA of the CDR3: TGCGCCAGCAGCCAAGATCTCGGGAATGGCTACACCTTC. Its protein is CASSQDLGNGYTF. The chain has TRBV4-3 and TRBJ1-2; D is uncertain. V dropped 0 bases and J dropped 6 bases, with 8 bases sitting between them. The CDR3 runs 13 residues. Looked up from germline, CDR1 is LGHNA and CDR2 is YSLEER.

CDR3: CASSSTGTGNQPQHF. The DNA for the CDR3 is TGTGCCAGCAGCTCGACCGGGACAGGGAATCAGCCCCAGCATTTT. The chain links TRBV7-9 to TRBJ1-5; TRBD1 matches 9 bases. There are 15 residues in the CDR3. Per the germline V gene, CDR1 is SEHNR and CDR2 is FQNEAQ (reference sequence). V shed 4 bases and J 4 bases; nucleotides not matched to a gene: 5.

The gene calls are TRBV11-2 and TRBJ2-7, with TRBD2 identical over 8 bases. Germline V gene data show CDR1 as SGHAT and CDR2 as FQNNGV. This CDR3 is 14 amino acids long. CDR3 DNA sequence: TGTGCCAGCCGCTTCGGGGGGGGCCTCCAAGAGCAGTACGTC. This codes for CASRFGGGLQEQYV.

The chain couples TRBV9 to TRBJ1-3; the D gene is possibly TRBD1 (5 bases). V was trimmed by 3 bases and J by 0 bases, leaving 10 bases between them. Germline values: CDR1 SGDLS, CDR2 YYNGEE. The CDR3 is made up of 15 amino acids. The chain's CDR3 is CASSGSGNSGNTIYF. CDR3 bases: TGTGCCAGCAGCGGTTCAGGGAACTCTGGAAACACCATATATTTT.

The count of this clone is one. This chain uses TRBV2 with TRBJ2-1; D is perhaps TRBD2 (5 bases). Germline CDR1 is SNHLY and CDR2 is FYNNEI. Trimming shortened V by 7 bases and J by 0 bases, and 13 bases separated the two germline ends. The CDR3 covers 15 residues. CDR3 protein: CASNPDSGSYNEQFF. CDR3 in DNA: TGTGCCAGCAACCCGGACTCGGGCTCCTACAATGAGCAGTTCTTC.